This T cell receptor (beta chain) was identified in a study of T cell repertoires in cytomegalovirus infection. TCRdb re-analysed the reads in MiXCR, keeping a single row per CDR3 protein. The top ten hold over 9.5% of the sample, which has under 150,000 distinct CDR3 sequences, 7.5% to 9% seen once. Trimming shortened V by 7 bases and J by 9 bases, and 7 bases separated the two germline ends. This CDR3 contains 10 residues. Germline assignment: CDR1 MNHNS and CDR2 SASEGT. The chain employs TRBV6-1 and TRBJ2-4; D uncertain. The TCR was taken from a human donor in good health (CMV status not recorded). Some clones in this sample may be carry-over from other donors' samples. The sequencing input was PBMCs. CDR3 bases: TGTGCCAGCATGCAGTCCATTCAGTACTTC. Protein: CASMQSIQYF.